The 6 T cell receptor beta chains listed next were all sequenced from one sample in a study of molecular identifiers for immune sequencing clone quantification. One entry per CDR3 protein results from TCRdb running MiXCR on the PCR reads. Of about half a million distinct CDR3 sequences listed, over 20% were seen once; the top ten hold roughly 0.81%. Specimen: naive CD8+ T cells from blood, with Jurkat cell RNA spiked in. Sample subset: FACS-sorted CD8+CD4-CCR7+CD45RA+ naive T cells. These TCRs come from a human donor in good health. Some libraries in this study had Jurkat cell RNA spiked in.

This clonotype is a singleton in its sample. A single base separates this from a much larger clone, so it may be a read error. V is TRBV7-9 and J is TRBJ2-6, with 13 bases matching TRBD2. V was clipped by 4 bases and J by 3 bases; unmatched bases: 9. The CDR3 is made up of 19 amino acids. Germline-derived CDR1 and CDR2 are SEHNR and FQNEAQ (reference sequence). CDR3 DNA: TGTGCCAGCAGCTCCACAGGACTAGCGGGGGAGTATGGGGCCAACGTCCTGACTTTC. Protein sequence: CASSSTGLAGEYGANVLTF.

This chain links TRBV5-1 with TRBJ2-7; D may correspond to TRBD1 or TRBD2 (5 bases each). Trimming pared 0 bases from V and 3 bases from J, leaving 16 bases between. Germline V gene sequence: CDR1 SGHRS, CDR2 YFSETQ. This CDR3 is 16 amino acids long. The CDR3 DNA sequence: TGCGCCAGCAGCTTGGACCGGGACCTCAGAGTCTACGAGCAGTACTTC. It specifies CASSLDRDLRVYEQYF.

V usage is TRBV11-2 and J usage is TRBJ2-3; 7 bases are shared with TRBD2. Germline V gives CDR1 SGHAT, CDR2 FQNNGV. The CDR3 length is 19 residues. The V and J ends lost 0 bases and 2 bases, in that order; junction bases with no gene match: 14. CDR3 in DNA: TGTGCCAGCAGCTTAGAGGGCCGGGTACTAGCGAGCTACACAGATACGCAGTATTTT. Translated: CASSLEGRVLASYTDTQYF.

Notes on this clonotype: A much larger clone is a single base away; this may be a read error. This rearrangement joins TRBV12-3 or TRBV12-4 to TRBJ2-3; the D gene is possibly TRBD1 (6 bases). CDR3 size: 15 residues. CDR3 protein: CTSSSQGYLTDTQYF. CDR3 bases: TGTACCAGCAGTTCACAGGGATACCTCACAGATACGCAGTATTTT.

This clonotype came up many times. This chain connects TRBV7-6 to TRBJ2-7; D is ambiguous. The CDR3 sequence is 14 residues long. Germline V lookup: CDR1 SGHVS, CDR2 FNYEAQ. Trimming cost V 1 base and J 7 bases, with 14 bases left between them. The CDR3 reads CASSLEHRYVEQYF. The DNA for the CDR3 is TGTGCCAGCAGCTTAGAACACCGTTACGTGGAGCAGTACTTC.

This clonotype was seen repeatedly, ten times or more. The genes are TRBV27 and TRBJ2-6; TRBD2 matches 7 bases. V trimming: 2 bases; J trimming: 0 bases; junction bases outside the gene matches: 1. Per the germline V gene, CDR1 is MNHEY and CDR2 is SMNVEV (reference sequence). The CDR3 runs 16 residues. The DNA of the CDR3 is TGTGCCAGCAGTTTAGCGGGAGCCTCTGGGGCCAACGTCCTGACTTTC. Protein sequence: CASSLAGASGANVLTF.